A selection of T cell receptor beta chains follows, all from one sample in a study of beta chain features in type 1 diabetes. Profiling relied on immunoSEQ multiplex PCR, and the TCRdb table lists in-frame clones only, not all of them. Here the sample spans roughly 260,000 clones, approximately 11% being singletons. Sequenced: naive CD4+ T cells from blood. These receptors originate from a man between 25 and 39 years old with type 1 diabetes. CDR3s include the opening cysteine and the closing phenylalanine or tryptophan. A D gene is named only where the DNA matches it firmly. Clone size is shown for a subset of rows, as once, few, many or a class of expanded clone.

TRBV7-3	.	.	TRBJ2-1	TGTGCCAGCAGCTTACAGGGATACAATGAGCAGTTCTTC	CASSLQGYNEQFF
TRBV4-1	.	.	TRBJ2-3	TGCGCCAGCAGCAAAGACAGACAGGCTAGCACAGATACGCAGTATTTT	CASSKDRQASTDTQYF
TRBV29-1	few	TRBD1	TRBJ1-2	TGCAGCGTTGAAACAGGGGGCTCGGGCTATGGCTACACCTTC	CSVETGGSGYGYTF
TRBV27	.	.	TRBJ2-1	TGTGCCAGCAGTTTAGAGGGGGGGCCTTACAATGAGCAGTTCTTC	CASSLEGGPYNEQFF
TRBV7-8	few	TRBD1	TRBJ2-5	TGTGCCAGCAGCTCGGGACAGGGGATAGAGACCCAGTACTTC	CASSSGQGIETQYF
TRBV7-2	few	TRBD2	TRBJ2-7	TGTGCCAGCAGCCCGGCCCTAGCGGGGGGGTACGAGCAGTACTTC	CASSPALAGGYEQYF
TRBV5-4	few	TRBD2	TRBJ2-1	TGTGCCAGCAGCTTCCCCGGGAGGTCCTACAATGAGCAGTTCTTC	CASSFPGRSYNEQFF
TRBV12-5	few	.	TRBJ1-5	TGTGCTAGTGGTCCACCAAACGGGCAGCCCCAGCATTTT	CASGPPNGQPQHF
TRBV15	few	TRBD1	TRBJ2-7	TGTGCCACCAGCAGGGACAGGGTAACCTACGAGCAGTACTTC	CATSRDRVTYEQYF
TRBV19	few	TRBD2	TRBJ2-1	TGTGCCAGTAGTACGGGGACTAGCGAAGGATATGAGCAGTTCTTC	CASSTGTSEGYEQFF
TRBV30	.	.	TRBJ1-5	TGTGCCTGGAGTGTAAGGGGTAATCAGCCCCAGCATTTT	CAWSVRGNQPQHF
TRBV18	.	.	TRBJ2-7	TGTGCCAGCTCACCATCAGTGGGCAGGAACCCCTACGAGCAGTACTTC	CASSPSVGRNPYEQYF
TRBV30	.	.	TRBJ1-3	TGTGCCTGGGCCCCCACTGACTCTGGAAACACCATATATTTT	CAWAPTDSGNTIYF
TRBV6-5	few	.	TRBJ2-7	TGTGCCAGCAGTTACTCGTATCTTGGGGGGTACGAGCAGTACTTC	CASSYSYLGGYEQYF
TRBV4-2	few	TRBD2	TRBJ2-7	TGTGCCAGCTCTCGGGGGGAAGACTACGAGCAGTACTTC	CASSRGEDYEQYF
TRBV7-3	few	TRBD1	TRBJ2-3	TGTGCCAGCAGCCCGGGGGACAGGGGTTCAGATACGCAGTATTTT	CASSPGDRGSDTQYF
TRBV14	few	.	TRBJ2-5	TGTGCCAGCAGCTCGGACTGGTACCAAGAGACCCAGTACTTC	CASSSDWYQETQYF
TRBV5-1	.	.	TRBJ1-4	TGCGCCAGCAAACCGGGATTGGGGGAAAAACTGTTTTTT	CASKPGLGEKLFF
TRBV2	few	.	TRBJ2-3	TGTGCCAGCAGTCTTACAGATACGCAGTATTTT	CASSLTDTQYF
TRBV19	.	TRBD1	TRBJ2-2	TGTGCCAGTAGTCGCAGGGGGCTGTACACCGGGGAGCTGTTTTTT	CASSRRGLYTGELFF
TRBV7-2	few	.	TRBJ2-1	TGTGCCAGCAGCTTAGCCTCCGGGTTCCCGGGTGAGCAGTTCTTC	CASSLASGFPGEQFF